Below are 32 T cell receptor beta chains sequenced from a single sample in a study of long-term antiretroviral therapy in people with HIV. They ran version v3.0 of the immunoSEQ assay at survey level. The assay was immunoSEQ multiplex PCR, and TCRdb's table has in-frame clones only and misses some. Among some 33,000 clones, roughly 95% were seen once, and the ten largest hold approximately 2.5%. The sample in question was unsorted PBMCs, obtained 6.6 years after starting antiretroviral therapy. These receptors were taken from a man aged 25 to 40 with HIV.

The chain carries TRBV13 and TRBJ1-1, with D possibly matching TRBD1 (5 bases). The CDR3 is 14 residues long. V lost 6 bases and J 0 bases, leaving 11 bases between the germline ends. CDR1 is PRHDT and CDR2 is FYEKMQ in the germline V gene (reference sequence). CDR3 nucleotide sequence: TGTGCCAGCAGTTCGGGACCCATGAACACTGAAGCTTTCTTT. Protein: CASSSGPMNTEAFF.

This sequence joins TRBV6-1 and TRBJ1-3; D remains ambiguous. Germline CDR1 and CDR2: MNHNS and SASEGT. Trimming took 8 bases from V and 4 from J, leaving 15 bases between them. The CDR3 contains 14 residues. Here the CDR3 DNA reads TGTGCCAGCGTCGGGTCTCGGCTGGGAAACACCATATATTTT. Protein: CASVGSRLGNTIYF.

The chain carries TRBV5-8 and TRBJ2-7; D gene uncertain. CDR1 is SGHTS and CDR2 is YDEGEE in the germline V gene. V was pared by 4 bases and J by 2 bases, with 4 bases between. This CDR3 is built from 11 residues. The CDR3 spells CASSPPYEQYF. CDR3 in DNA: TGTGCCAGCAGCCCCCCCTACGAGCAGTACTTC.

The gene calls are TRBV5-1 and TRBJ1-1; tentatively, D is TRBD1 (6 bases). In germline, CDR1 is SGHRS, CDR2 YFSETQ. This CDR3 is built from 13 residues. V was cut by 0 bases and J by 5 bases, with 8 bases left in between. CDR3 DNA: TGCGCCAGCAGCTTGGTGGGGGCAACTGAAGCTTTCTTT. This gives the protein CASSLVGATEAFF.

The CDR3 bases are TGTGCCAGCAGTTACACGGACAGGCCGCGGGGCTACACCTTC. Its translation is CASSYTDRPRGYTF. The rearrangement uses TRBV6-6 and TRBJ1-2, with 7 bases aligning to TRBD1. CDR1 is MNHNY, CDR2 SVGAGI, per germline (reference sequence). The CDR3 sequence is 14 residues long. Unmatched junction bases numbered 8, after V lost 2 bases and J lost 8 bases.

The rearrangement links TRBV6-4 to TRBJ1-1, with no clear D. Looked up from germline, CDR1 is MRHNA and CDR2 is SNTAGT. Trimming cost V 4 bases and J 1 base, with 7 bases left between them. The CDR3 runs 13 residues. The CDR3 coding sequence is TGTGCCAGCAGTGTGACAACGAACACTGAAGCTTTCTTT. It codes for CASSVTTNTEAFF.

This sequence joins TRBV5-1 and TRBJ2-1; D ambiguous. The germline CDR1 and CDR2 sequences are SGHRS and YFSETQ. The CDR3 consists of 15 residues. Trimming took off 0 bases at V and 5 bases at J, with 12 bases between the two ends. The CDR3 region is CASSLDPEPHNEQFF. The CDR3 bases are TGCGCCAGCAGCTTGGATCCAGAACCACACAATGAGCAGTTCTTC. Looking up the rest from reference TRBV5-1 and TRBJ2-1 gives the full variable domain: KAGVTQTPRYLIKTRGQQVTLSCSPISGHRSVSWYQQTPGQGLQFLFEYFSETQRNKGNFPGRFSGRQFSNSRSEMNVSTLELGDSALYLCASSLDPEPHNEQFFGPGTRLTVL.

The gene calls are TRBV5-5 and TRBJ2-5; D is unresolved. The V gene lost 0 bases and the J gene lost 3 bases, with 12 bases spanning the gap. The CDR3 has 15 residues. In germline, CDR1 is SGHKS, CDR2 YYEKEE (reference sequence). CDR3 DNA: TGTGCCAGCAGCTTGGCCTCCGGACCAGAAGAGACCCAGTACTTC. This encodes CASSLASGPEETQYF.

The V gene is TRBV4-3, the J gene TRBJ2-1; TRBD2 agrees at 7 bases. V was pared by 0 bases and J by 1 base, with 9 bases of the junction left unmatched. The CDR3 runs to 18 residues. Germline V gene lookup returns CDR1 LGHNA and CDR2 YSLEER. CDR3 loop: CASSQDGGGHGSYNEQFF. As DNA, the CDR3 is TGCGCCAGCAGCCAAGATGGGGGAGGGCATGGTTCCTACAATGAGCAGTTCTTC.

The chain has TRBV5-4 and TRBJ2-3; D is ambiguous. This CDR3 is built from 13 residues. From germline, CDR1 is SGHNT and CDR2 YYREEE (reference sequence). V was trimmed by 0 bases and J by 6 bases, leaving 8 bases between them. CDR3 in amino acids: CASSLDSSDTQYF. As DNA, the CDR3 is TGTGCCAGCAGCTTGGACAGTTCTGATACGCAGTATTTT.

This sequence joins TRBV7-8 and TRBJ2-7, with TRBD1 matching over 7 bases. V trimming: 6 bases; J trimming: 6 bases; junction bases outside the gene matches: 8. The germline gives CDR1 SGHVS, CDR2 FQNEAQ. CDR3 size: 13 residues. This CDR3 reads CASRPGQVREQYF. The CDR3 bases are TGTGCCAGCAGACCAGGACAGGTACGCGAGCAGTACTTC.

This rearrangement joins TRBV29-1 to TRBJ2-7, with a weak D call TRBD2 (5 bases). Trimming pared 4 bases from V and 2 bases from J, leaving 12 bases between. Looked up from germline, CDR1 is SQVTM and CDR2 is ANQGSEA. This CDR3 region has 13 residues. This CDR3 reads CSVVEDSTYEQYF. The CDR3 DNA is TGCAGCGTTGTTGAGGACTCGACCTACGAGCAGTACTTC.

The J gene is TRBJ2-7, the V gene TRBV27; D ambiguous. Trimming removed 3 bases from V and 5 bases from J, with 14 bases in between. The CDR3 is 14 amino acids. Germline CDR1 and CDR2: MNHEY and SMNVEV (reference sequence). DNA of the CDR3: TGTGCCAGCAGTTTCCTTGGCCCCCCCAACGAGCAGTACTTC. Its translation: CASSFLGPPNEQYF.

This clone occurred a few times. This sequence joins TRBV6-5 and TRBJ1-2, with a tentative D call TRBD1 (5 bases). CDR1 and CDR2 from the germline V gene are MNHEY and SVGAGI. There are 12 residues in the CDR3. The V and J ends lost 6 bases and 8 bases respectively, with 13 bases between them. The CDR3 here is CASRVGTTGYTF. The CDR3 region has the DNA TGTGCCAGCAGGGTAGGGACTACGGGCTACACCTTC.

The V and J genes are TRBV19 and TRBJ1-4; D is unclear. Trimming pared 5 bases from V and 8 bases from J, leaving 15 bases between. The germline CDR1 and CDR2 sequences are LNHDA and SQIVND (reference sequence). This CDR3 is built from 14 residues. The CDR3 reads CASSVTSRREKLFF. The DNA for the CDR3 is TGTGCCAGTAGTGTGACCTCCCGGCGGGAAAAACTGTTTTTT. The entire variable domain, with the rest obtained from reference TRBV19 and TRBJ1-4, is as follows: DGGITQSPKYLFRKEGQNVTLSCEQNLNHDAMYWYRQDPGQGLRLIYYSQIVNDFQKGDIAEGYSVSREKKESFPLTVTSAQKNPTAFYLCASSVTSRREKLFFGSGTQLSVL.

The rearrangement links TRBV9 to TRBJ2-1, with TRBD1 matching 7 bases. The CDR3 sequence is 19 residues long. V lost 0 bases, J lost 3 bases, and 15 bases stayed unmatched. CDR1 and CDR2 from the germline V gene are SGDLS and YYNGEE. The CDR3 sequence: CASSVGTWGTVPNYNEQFF. CDR3 DNA: TGTGCCAGCAGCGTAGGAACATGGGGGACAGTACCCAACTACAATGAGCAGTTCTTC.

The chain carries TRBV4-2 and TRBJ2-7; 9 positions match TRBD2. CDR3 length equals 14 residues. The trim removed 3 bases at V and 3 bases at J, leaving 3 bases unmatched. The germline V gene has CDR1 LGHNA and CDR2 YNFKEQ. CDR3: CASSQGLARYEQYF. CDR3 nucleotide sequence: TGTGCCAGCAGCCAGGGACTAGCCCGCTACGAGCAGTACTTC.

This rearrangement joins TRBV2 to TRBJ1-5, with D perhaps matching TRBD1 (5 bases). V was trimmed by 5 bases and J by 0 bases, leaving 11 bases between them. This CDR3 spans 15 amino acids. The germline V gene encodes CDR1 SNHLY and CDR2 FYNNEI. The DNA of the CDR3 is TGTGCCAGCAGTATGGACACCTATAGCAATCAGCCCCAGCATTTT. This codes for CASSMDTYSNQPQHF. The variable domain in full, completed from reference TRBV2 and TRBJ1-5, reads EPEVTQTPSHQVTQMGQEVILRCVPISNHLYFYWYRQILGQKVEFLVSFYNNEISEKSEIFDDQFSVERPDGSNFTLKIRSTKLEDSAMYFCASSMDTYSNQPQHFGDGTRLSIL.

CDR3 protein: CASSQDRGSYEQYF. CDR3 nucleotide sequence: TGCGCCAGCAGCCAAGACAGGGGGAGCTACGAGCAGTACTTC. This chain links TRBV4-3 with TRBJ2-7; TRBD1 matches at 7 bases. V shed 0 bases and J 3 bases; nucleotides not matched to a gene: 2. CDR3 length: 14 residues. CDR1 and CDR2 from the germline V gene are LGHNA and YSLEER.

This clone was recorded once. The chain recombines TRBV7-3 with TRBJ1-5, with 8 bases identical to TRBD1. V shed 2 bases, J shed 6 bases, and the junction held 6 bases outside the gene matches. CDR1 is SGHTA and CDR2 is FQGTGA in the germline V gene. This CDR3 is built from 15 residues. As DNA, the CDR3 is TGTGCCAGCAGCTTAGCAGGGGGCGCGGGTCAGCCCCAGCATTTT. Translating gives CASSLAGGAGQPQHF.

The rearrangement links TRBV11-2 to TRBJ2-7, with no clear D. With 1 base removed from V and 5 bases from J, the gap between germline ends came to 3 bases. Germline lookup yields CDR1 SGHAT and CDR2 FQNNGV. This CDR3 comprises 11 residues. The CDR3 sequence: CASSLGDEQYF. CDR3 in DNA: TGTGCCAGCAGCTTAGGAGACGAGCAGTACTTC.

The V gene is TRBV7-8, the J gene TRBJ2-5, with 8 positions matching TRBD2. Germline V gives CDR1 SGHVS, CDR2 FQNEAQ. This CDR3 contains 14 residues. The trim removed 5 bases at V and 4 bases at J, leaving 6 bases unmatched. CDR3 sequence (DNA): TGTGCCAGCAGCCCCGGGGGGGTAATAGAGACCCAGTACTTC. Its protein product is CASSPGGVIETQYF. The full variable domain, its missing parts supplied by reference TRBV7-8 and TRBJ2-5, is GAGVSQSPRYKVAKRGQDVALRCDPISGHVSLFWYQQALGQGPEFLTYFQNEAQLDKSGLPSDRFFAERPEGSVSTLKIQRTQQEDSAVYLCASSPGGVIETQYFGPGTRLLVL.

This chain uses TRBV6-1 with TRBJ2-1, with TRBD1 matching 9 bases. In germline, CDR1 is MNHNS, CDR2 SASEGT. The CDR3 is 14 amino acids. With 6 bases clipped from V and 7 bases from J, the junction kept 7 bases outside the gene matches. The CDR3 reads CASSPGTGRNEQFF. The DNA for the CDR3 is TGTGCCAGCAGCCCCGGGACAGGGAGGAATGAGCAGTTCTTC.

The chain carries TRBV2 and TRBJ2-2; 10 bases are a match to TRBD2. Germline V gives CDR1 SNHLY, CDR2 FYNNEI. Germline trimming cut 4 bases from V and 2 bases from J; bases unmatched to any gene: 4. The CDR3 contains 16 residues. This chain's CDR3 is CASSVIAGGNTGELFF. CDR3 DNA sequence: TGTGCCAGCAGTGTGATAGCGGGGGGAAACACCGGGGAGCTGTTTTTT.

The chain recombines TRBV19 with TRBJ2-7; TRBD1 matches 9 bases. Germline CDR1 and CDR2: LNHDA and SQIVND (reference sequence). Trimming removed 5 bases from V and 2 bases from J; junction bases left unmatched: 10. This CDR3 has 16 amino acids. CDR3 residues: CASSPTPGQGAYEQYF. In DNA form, the CDR3 reads TGTGCCAGTAGTCCGACCCCGGGACAGGGCGCCTACGAGCAGTACTTC.

The rearrangement joins TRBV9 to TRBJ1-2; D is unclear. Germline lookup yields CDR1 SGDLS and CDR2 YYNGEE. The CDR3 is 12 amino acids. V was cut by 4 bases and J by 7 bases, with 11 bases left in between. In nucleotides, the CDR3 is TGTGCCAGCAGCTCCGGTTGGGGTGGCTACACCTTC. Protein: CASSSGWGGYTF.

The chain employs TRBV7-9 and TRBJ1-6, with unresolved D. V was clipped by 1 base and J by 8 bases, with 3 bases between them. Germline loops: CDR1 SEHNR, CDR2 FQNEAQ (reference sequence). The CDR3 consists of 12 residues. The CDR3 coding sequence is TGTGCCAGCAGCTTAGATGATTCACCCCTCCACTTT. It specifies CASSLDDSPLHF.

The V gene is TRBV18, the J gene TRBJ2-7; 8 bases agree with TRBD1. The trim removed 4 bases at V and 3 bases at J, leaving 11 bases unmatched. CDR3 length: 16 amino acids. Germline V gives CDR1 KGHSH, CDR2 LQKENI. CDR3 sequence: CASSLRQGPGFYEQYF. CDR3 in DNA: TGTGCCAGCTCACTCCGACAGGGGCCGGGGTTCTACGAGCAGTACTTC.

This clone was seen just once. The CDR3 sequence: CASSQGRLGAKNIQYF. CDR3 bases: TGCGCCAGCAGCCAGGGCCGGTTGGGGGCCAAAAACATTCAGTACTTC. The chain has TRBV4-3 and TRBJ2-4; D gene uncertain. This CDR3 contains 16 residues. V shed 3 bases and J shed 1 base, with 13 bases lying between them. Germline loops: CDR1 LGHNA, CDR2 YSLEER.

V is TRBV15 and J is TRBJ2-1; weak D call: TRBD2 (7 bases). V dropped 3 bases and J dropped 5 bases, with 20 bases sitting between them. The CDR3 extends over 17 amino acids. CDR1 LNHNV and CDR2 YYDKDF come from the germline V gene (reference sequence). The CDR3 region has the DNA TGTGCCACCAGCAGGACCGAAAGGGGGGGGATTAACAATGAGCAGTTCTTC. Translated, it gives CATSRTERGGINNEQFF.

The rearrangement links TRBV27 to TRBJ1-2; 8 bases map to TRBD1. Per germline, CDR1 MNHEY and CDR2 SMNVEV (reference sequence). The CDR3 sequence is 15 residues long. Unmatched junction bases numbered 2, after V lost 2 bases and J lost 0 bases. The CDR3 DNA sequence: TGTGCCAGCAGTTTAGGGACAGGAGCTAACTATGGCTACACCTTC. This gives the protein CASSLGTGANYGYTF.

The chain uses TRBV19 and TRBJ1-2; no clear D gene. The germline V gene encodes CDR1 LNHDA and CDR2 SQIVND (reference sequence). V was cut by 1 base and J by 8 bases, with 5 bases left in between. The CDR3 consists of 11 residues. The CDR3 coding sequence is TGTGCCAGTAGTATAGGAGGCGGCTACACCTTC. Its translation is CASSIGGGYTF.